Listed below are T cell receptor beta chains from one sample, sequenced in a study of blood T cell repertoires in COVID-19. Repertoires were generated with immunoSEQ multiplex PCR, while TCRdb's copy carries only in-frame clones and drops some. Of roughly 240,000 clones listed, roughly 88% were seen once; the top ten hold approximately 2.1%. The sample was PBMCs or T cells enriched from blood (not recorded which). All receptors derive from a woman between 50 and 59 years old who had recovered from COVID-19. Each CDR3 is given with its conserved first and last residue. D genes are given only for firm matches. The size field is filled for only some rows; it gives once, few, many or a size class.

TRBV5-4,-,TRBJ2-5,-,CASSANRETQYF,TGTGCCAGCAGCGCCAACAGGGAGACCCAGTACTTC
TRBV2,-,TRBJ1-2,TRBD1,CASRTGQRQGSGYGYTF,TGTGCCAGCAGGACCGGACAAAGACAGGGGTCGGGCTATGGCTACACCTTC
TRBV19,-,TRBJ1-1,-,CASSKPYTNTEAFF,TGTGCCAGTAGTAAACCCTATACGAACACTGAAGCTTTCTTT
TRBV12-3/TRBV12-4,-,TRBJ1-2,TRBD1,CASRTGGVEGYTF,TGTGCCAGCAGGACAGGGGGCGTCGAGGGCTACACCTTC
TRBV28,-,TRBJ2-1,-,CASWGHYGGGTSYNEQFF,TGTGCCAGCTGGGGACATTATGGGGGAGGGACCTCCTACAATGAGCAGTTCTTC
TRBV28,once,TRBJ2-1,TRBD2,CASSAYQGTSGSAYNEQFF,TGTGCCAGCAGTGCCTACCAGGGGACTAGCGGGAGCGCCTACAATGAGCAGTTCTTC
TRBV7-9,-,TRBJ1-3,-,CASTWGVGNTIYF,TGTGCCAGCACCTGGGGAGTCGGAAACACCATATATTTT
TRBV4-3,once,TRBJ2-2,-,CASSPEAAAGELFF,TGCGCCAGCAGCCCTGAAGCCGCCGCCGGGGAGCTGTTTTTT
TRBV27,-,TRBJ1-2,TRBD1,CASSRDRGYYGYTF,TGTGCCAGCAGTAGGGACAGGGGATATTATGGCTACACCTTC
TRBV4-2,-,TRBJ2-7,TRBD2,CASSQAGRAGEQYF,TGTGCCAGCAGCCAAGCGGGGAGGGCGGGCGAGCAGTACTTC
TRBV6-5,-,TRBJ1-6,-,CASASQYNSPLHF,TGTGCCAGCGCGTCACAGTATAATTCACCCCTCCACTTT
TRBV7-2,-,TRBJ1-1,TRBD1,CASGQGTYTEAFF,TGTGCCAGCGGACAGGGGACCTACACTGAAGCTTTCTTT
TRBV20-1,few,TRBJ1-5,TRBD1,CSASQNRYRGNQPQHF,TGCAGTGCTAGTCAAAATCGTTACAGGGGTAATCAGCCCCAGCATTTT
TRBV6-5,-,TRBJ1-1,-,CASSKWEMKNTEAFF,TGTGCCAGCAGTAAATGGGAGATGAAGAACACTGAAGCTTTCTTT
TRBV5-4,-,TRBJ2-1,-,CASFTGTGLNEQFF,TGTGCCAGCTTTACCGGGACTGGGTTGAATGAGCAGTTCTTC
TRBV27,once,TRBJ2-7,TRBD2,CASSLNLAGASYEQYF,TGTGCCAGCAGTTTAAATCTAGCGGGGGCCTCCTACGAGCAGTACTTC
TRBV19,-,TRBJ1-4,TRBD1,CASRQGAYEKLFF,TGTGCCAGCAGACAGGGGGCTTATGAAAAACTGTTTTTT
TRBV19,-,TRBJ2-4,TRBD2,CASSSSGVAKNIQYF,TGTGCCAGTAGTTCTAGCGGTGTAGCCAAAAACATTCAGTACTTC
TRBV2,once,TRBJ1-2,-,CAGASQGVPGGYTF,TGTGCCGGCGCCTCACAAGGAGTGCCCGGCGGCTACACCTTC
TRBV29-1,once,TRBJ2-6,TRBD1,CSVVWFARDSSSGANVLTF,TGCAGCGTTGTTTGGTTCGCTCGGGACAGCAGCTCTGGGGCCAACGTCCTGACTTTC
TRBV28,-,TRBJ1-1,TRBD1,CASSSRGLNTEAFF,TGTGCCAGCAGTTCCAGGGGGCTGAACACTGAAGCTTTCTTT
TRBV19,-,TRBJ1-5,TRBD1,CASSTSGQYSNQPQHF,TGTGCCAGTAGTACCTCGGGACAGTATAGCAATCAGCCCCAGCATTTT
TRBV19,-,TRBJ2-7,-,CASSILTGSGYEQYF,TGTGCCAGTAGTATTCTTACAGGGTCAGGCTACGAGCAGTACTTC
TRBV4-2,-,TRBJ2-2,-,CASSHGQANTGELFF,TGTGCCAGCAGCCATGGGCAGGCGAACACCGGGGAGCTGTTTTTT
TRBV24-1,-,TRBJ2-1,-,CATSQRDEQFF,TGTGCCACCAGTCAGCGGGATGAGCAGTTCTTC
TRBV28,-,TRBJ2-3,TRBD2,CASTISGSAGGLRNTQYF,TGTGCCAGCACCATTTCAGGTTCTGCGGGAGGGCTGCGGAATACGCAGTATTTT
TRBV5-1,-,TRBJ2-3,TRBD2,CASSLGGRLAGAPDTQYF,TGCGCCAGCAGCTTGGGGGGACGACTAGCGGGGGCCCCAGATACGCAGTATTTT
TRBV5-5,-,TRBJ2-3,-,CATSSGGRSDTQYF,TGTGCCACTTCAAGTGGGGGGAGATCAGATACGCAGTATTTT
TRBV7-2,once,TRBJ2-7,-,CASSLGRRGMGYEQYF,TGTGCCAGCAGCTTAGGGCGTCGGGGGATGGGCTACGAGCAGTACTTC
TRBV29-1,-,TRBJ1-2,-,CSVDPLSRDGYTF,TGCAGCGTTGATCCCCTCAGCCGGGATGGCTACACCTTC
TRBV3-1/TRBV3-2,few,TRBJ1-2,TRBD1,CASSPGTGFGYTF,TGTGCCAGCAGCCCCGGGACAGGGTTTGGCTACACCTTC
TRBV7-3,-,TRBJ2-6,-,CASSLGPGANVLTF,TGTGCCAGCAGCTTAGGGCCGGGGGCCAACGTCCTGACTTTC
TRBV7-2,-,TRBJ2-1,-,CASSPTRTTEQFF,TGTGCCAGCAGCCCAACTCGAACCACTGAGCAGTTCTTC
TRBV18,-,TRBJ1-2,TRBD1,CASSPPDRVYGYTF,TGTGCCAGCTCACCCCCCGACAGGGTCTATGGCTACACCTTC
TRBV19,-,TRBJ1-2,-,CASSLRLNYGYTF,TGTGCCAGTAGTCTGAGGCTGAACTATGGCTACACCTTC
TRBV4-3,once,TRBJ2-5,TRBD1,CASSPNTGTARETQYF,TGCGCCAGCAGCCCAAATACAGGGACAGCTCGAGAGACCCAGTACTTC
TRBV10-3,-,TRBJ1-5,TRBD1,CAISERGTADQPQHF,TGTGCCATCAGTGAGCGCGGGACAGCAGATCAGCCCCAGCATTTT
TRBV20-1,-,TRBJ2-3,-,CRPGSTDTQYF,TGCAGACCCGGGAGCACAGATACGCAGTATTTT
TRBV28,-,TRBJ1-6,-,CASSTSLRTANSPLHF,TGTGCCAGCAGCACCAGTCTCCGGACAGCCAATTCACCCCTCCACTTT
TRBV20-1,-,TRBJ2-6,-,CSASNRAGANVLTF,TGCAGTGCTAGTAACAGGGCTGGGGCCAACGTCCTGACTTTC
TRBV5-5,-,TRBJ2-2,-,CASSLDSWPWRVF,TGTGCCAGCAGCTTGGATTCTTGGCCGTGGAGAGTTTTT
TRBV3-1/TRBV3-2,few,TRBJ2-2,TRBD1,CASSQGTGGTGELFF,TGTGCCAGCAGCCAGGGGACAGGGGGCACCGGGGAGCTGTTTTTT
TRBV27,-,TRBJ1-2,TRBD1,CASSNTGEPNYGYTF,TGTGCCAGCAGCAACACAGGGGAGCCGAACTATGGCTACACCTTC
TRBV6-2/TRBV6-3,once,TRBJ2-1,TRBD2,CASSSLPLAGVYEQFF,TGTGCCAGCAGTTCACTACCACTAGCGGGAGTGTATGAGCAGTTCTTC
TRBV12-3/TRBV12-4,-,TRBJ1-1,TRBD1,CASSNWDRDEAFF,TGTGCCAGCAGTAACTGGGACAGGGATGAAGCTTTCTTT
TRBV6-5,-,TRBJ2-1,TRBD1,CASSSGTVRGEQFF,TGTGCCAGCAGTTCCGGGACAGTTCGCGGTGAGCAGTTCTTC
TRBV11-2,-,TRBJ1-2,-,CASSLVSGDYGYTF,TGTGCCAGCAGCTTAGTGTCGGGGGACTATGGCTACACCTTC
TRBV7-3,-,TRBJ1-1,-,CASSPQGGDTEAFF,TGTGCCAGCAGCCCGCAGGGTGGGGACACTGAAGCTTTCTTT
TRBV5-1,once,TRBJ2-7,-,CASSLAGSADEQYF,TGCGCCAGCAGCTTGGCCGGTAGTGCCGACGAGCAGTACTTC
TRBV6-5,once,TRBJ1-1,TRBD1,CASTLYQGGTEAFF,TGTGCCAGCACTCTCTATCAGGGGGGCACTGAAGCTTTCTTT
TRBV7-8,-,TRBJ2-7,-,CASSLHLGEQYF,TGTGCCAGCAGTCTCCACCTAGGCGAGCAGTACTTC
TRBV6-5,few,TRBJ1-5,-,CASSRDSGGQPQHF,TGTGCCAGCAGCCGGGACTCCGGAGGGCAGCCCCAGCATTTT
TRBV19,-,TRBJ1-5,-,CASSMGAGGHQPQHF,TGTGCCAGTAGTATGGGTGCCGGGGGGCATCAGCCCCAGCATTTT
TRBV4-1,once,TRBJ1-4,-,CASSLRGEKLFF,TGCGCCAGCAGCCTCAGGGGAGAAAAACTGTTTTTT